This T cell receptor beta chain is drawn from a study of CD8 T cells in Susac syndrome. Study information: At blood draw, Susac syndrome patients were therapy-naive, on corticosteroids, or on intravenous immunoglobulin alone.

Reverse transcription of roughly 0.5 to 1 ug RNA was performed with random hexamers. Amplification of TCR beta CDR3 across 54 Vbeta and 13 Jbeta was performed with immunoSEQ multiplex PCR. TCRdb reprocessed the immunoSEQ multiplex PCR reads with MiXCR, giving one entry per CDR3 protein. This repertoire shows about 240,000 distinct CDR3 sequences, 95% to 97% found once; its top ten account for approximately 0.1%. Unmatched junction bases numbered 5, after V lost 0 bases and J lost 2 bases. There are 16 residues in the CDR3. Looked up from germline, CDR1 is SGHTA and CDR2 is FQGNSA. Turning to this clonotype: Its antigen is unidentified.

General study findings and limits: No clonal expansion appeared among CD4+ T cells in Susac patients.

What was sequenced was CD4+ T cells from PBMCs. The chain links TRBV7-2 to TRBJ2-7, with 9 nucleotides matching TRBD2. The origin of this receptor is a human donor with Susac syndrome. CDR3 residues: CASSLAAVAGAYEQYF. The CDR3 bases are TGTGCCAGCAGCTTAGCTGCGGTAGCGGGAGCCTACGAGCAGTACTTC.